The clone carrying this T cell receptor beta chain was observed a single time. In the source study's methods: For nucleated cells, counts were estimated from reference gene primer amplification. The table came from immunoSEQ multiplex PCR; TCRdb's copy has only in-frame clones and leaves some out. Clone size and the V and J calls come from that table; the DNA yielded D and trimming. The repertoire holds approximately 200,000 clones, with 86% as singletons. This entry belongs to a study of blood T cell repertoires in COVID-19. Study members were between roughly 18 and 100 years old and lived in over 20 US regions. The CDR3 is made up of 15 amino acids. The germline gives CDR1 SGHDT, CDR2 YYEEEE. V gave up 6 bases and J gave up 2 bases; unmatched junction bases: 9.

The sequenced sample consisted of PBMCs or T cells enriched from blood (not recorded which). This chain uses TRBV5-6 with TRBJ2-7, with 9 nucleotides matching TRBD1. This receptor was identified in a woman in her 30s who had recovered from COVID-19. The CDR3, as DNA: TGTGCCAGCACCGAAACAGGGGGCAGCGCCTACGAGCAGTACTTC. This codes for CASTETGGSAYEQYF.